One and the same sample provided the 11 T cell receptor beta chains below, sequenced in a study of cytomegalovirus exposure and HLA in healthy donors. The PCR made use of 60 Vbeta and 13 Jbeta primers. Produced via immunoSEQ multiplex PCR; TCRdb's table is partial and in-frame only. The sample features about 120,000 clones, with roughly 4% in its top ten. The material sequenced was PBMCs. The receptors here all came from a man aged 18 to 30 in good health and CMV-seronegative.

The chain joins TRBV5-8 to TRBJ2-3, with 10 nucleotides matching TRBD2. The germline V gene encodes CDR1 SGHTS and CDR2 YDEGEE. This CDR3 spans 15 amino acids. J gave up 5 bases and V 0 bases, and 3 bases lay outside the gene matches. CDR3 sequence: CASSLVLAGEDTQYF. The DNA of the CDR3 is TGTGCCAGCAGCTTGGTCCTAGCGGGAGAAGATACGCAGTATTTT. The entire variable domain, with the rest obtained from reference TRBV5-8 and TRBJ2-3, is as follows: EAGVTQSPTHLIKTRGQQATLRCSPISGHTSVYWYQQALGLGLQFLLWYDEGEERNRGNFPPRFSGRQFPNYSSELNVNALELEDSALYLCASSLVLAGEDTQYFGPGTRLTVL.

This sequence joins TRBV2 and TRBJ1-1; D is perhaps TRBD1 (5 bases). The germline V gene encodes CDR1 SNHLY and CDR2 FYNNEI. This CDR3 has 14 amino acids. Deletions cut 6 bases from V and 4 bases from J, with 15 bases between. The chain's CDR3 is CASSPQVDSTEAFF. CDR3 coding DNA: TGTGCCAGCAGCCCACAGGTGGATAGCACTGAAGCTTTCTTT.

V is TRBV5-6 and J is TRBJ1-2; 8 bases are shared with TRBD1. This CDR3 has 15 amino acids. Per the germline V gene, CDR1 is SGHDT and CDR2 is YYEEEE. J lost 2 bases, V lost 0 bases, and 3 bases had no gene match. The CDR3 loop is CASSLAPGGNYGYTF. For the CDR3, the DNA is TGTGCCAGCAGCTTGGCTCCAGGGGGCAACTATGGCTACACCTTC.

The chain has TRBV20-1 and TRBJ1-2; D may be TRBD1 (6 bases). V lost 5 bases and J lost 5, with 9 bases in between. The CDR3 length is 11 residues. The germline gives CDR1 DFQATT, CDR2 SNEGSKA (reference sequence). CDR3 in amino acids: CSAFTGYGYTF. CDR3 coding DNA: TGCAGTGCTTTTACAGGGTATGGCTACACCTTC.

To note about this clone: The junction departs from the called germline gene at one end, perhaps through a read error. The chain links TRBV27 to TRBJ1-2; 10 bases are a match to TRBD1. The CDR3 is 14 amino acids. Germline assignment: CDR1 MNHEY and CDR2 SMNVEV (reference sequence). Here the CDR3 reads CASRSSGQGNGYAF. The CDR3, as DNA: TGTGCCAGCAGATCATCGGGACAGGGGAATGGCTACGCCTTC.

The chain couples TRBV9 to TRBJ2-1; a weak D match, TRBD2 (5 bases). The CDR3 has 14 residues. Trimming left V 0 bases short and J 8 bases short, with 12 bases between. CDR1 is SGDLS, CDR2 YYNGEE, per germline. CDR3 sequence reads: CASSVESGEDEQFF. As DNA, the CDR3 is TGTGCCAGCAGCGTAGAGAGCGGAGAAGATGAGCAGTTCTTC.

The chain combines TRBV2 with TRBJ2-7; D is uncertain. CDR1 is SNHLY and CDR2 is FYNNEI in the germline V gene. This CDR3 is 12 amino acids long. The V and J ends lost 3 bases and 2 bases respectively, with 5 bases between them. CDR3 sequence reads: CASSEYTYEQYF. CDR3 nucleotide sequence: TGTGCCAGCAGTGAGTACACCTACGAGCAGTACTTC.

This sequence joins TRBV7-8 and TRBJ2-7; 7 bases fit TRBD1. The CDR3 covers 15 residues. Germline lookup yields CDR1 SGHVS and CDR2 FQNEAQ. V shed 1 base and J 0 bases; nucleotides not matched to a gene: 3. The CDR3 DNA follows: TGTGCCAGCAGCTTAGGGGGGACAGCCTCCTACGAGCAGTACTTC. It is translated as CASSLGGTASYEQYF.

V gene TRBV5-4 combines with J gene TRBJ1-2; the match to TRBD1 covers 7 bases. Looked up from germline, CDR1 is SGHNT and CDR2 is YYREEE (reference sequence). The CDR3 is 13 residues long. V dropped 3 bases and J dropped 6; count of bases not matched to a gene: 5. The CDR3 DNA follows: TGTGCCAGCAGCTCCACAGGGGAAGATGGCTACACCTTC. Amino acid sequence: CASSSTGEDGYTF.

The V gene is TRBV30, the J gene TRBJ1-6; D ambiguous. CDR1 is GTSNPN and CDR2 is SVGIG in the germline V gene (reference sequence). CDR3 size: 9 residues. The CDR3 is CAFDSPLHF. Written as DNA, the CDR3 is TGTGCATTCGATTCACCCCTCCACTTT.

The chain recombines TRBV6-6 with TRBJ1-6, with D perhaps matching TRBD1 (5 bases). Germline loops: CDR1 MNHNY, CDR2 SVGAGI (reference sequence). CDR3 length: 16 residues. V gave up 3 bases and J gave up 7 bases, with 16 bases separating them. The DNA of the CDR3 is TGTGCCAGCAGTTATACGAGGACCGGGGGAAATTCACCCCTCCACTTT. Amino acids: CASSYTRTGGNSPLHF.